The 13 T cell receptor beta chains reported below all come from one sample, sequenced in a study of cytomegalovirus exposure and HLA in healthy donors. The method was immunoSEQ multiplex PCR; TCRdb's version includes in-frame clones alone and lacks a portion of them. The table records over 200,000 clones, 88% of them present only once. The sample comprised PBMCs. The receptors derive from a woman aged 18-35 years in good health and CMV-seronegative.

The chain has TRBV18 and TRBJ1-1; TRBD1 aligns across 9 bases. CDR3 length: 14 residues. Unmatched junction bases numbered 4, after V lost 3 bases and J lost 5 bases. Looked up from germline, CDR1 is KGHSH and CDR2 is LQKENI. CDR3 DNA: TGTGCCAGCTCACCTGGGACAGGGAGAACTGAAGCTTTCTTT. Translating gives CASSPGTGRTEAFF.

The rearrangement joins TRBV7-2 to TRBJ2-7; TRBD2 matches 13 bases. In germline, CDR1 is SGHTA, CDR2 FQGNSA. The trim removed 4 bases at V and 0 bases at J, leaving 3 bases unmatched. The CDR3 contains 16 residues. The CDR3 bases are TGTGCCAGCAGCTCTTGGACTAGCGGGAGCTCCTACGAGCAGTACTTC. Its protein product is CASSSWTSGSSYEQYF.

V and J are TRBV4-1 and TRBJ2-3; 9 bases are a match to TRBD2. There are 16 residues in the CDR3. CDR1 and CDR2 (germline): MGHRA, YSYEKL. Trimming removed 6 bases from V and 6 bases from J; junction bases left unmatched: 13. The CDR3 spells CASSQLGAGGWDTQYF. The DNA for the CDR3 is TGCGCCAGCAGTCAATTAGGTGCGGGAGGGTGGGATACGCAGTATTTT.

The chain employs TRBV2 and TRBJ2-1, with 10 bases matching TRBD2. The germline CDR1 and CDR2 sequences are SNHLY and FYNNEI. Germline trimming cut 4 bases from V and 5 bases from J; bases unmatched to any gene: 5. The CDR3 length is 15 residues. The CDR3, as DNA: TGTGCCAGCAGTGTACGTGGACTAGCGGACAATGAGCAGTTCTTC. Protein: CASSVRGLADNEQFF.

The chain joins TRBV2 to TRBJ1-4, with a possible D match to TRBD1 (6 bases). The CDR3 runs to 14 residues. Germline CDR1 reads SNHLY; CDR2 reads FYNNEI. The ends were cut back, 5 bases at V and 6 bases at J, with 13 bases in the middle. CDR3 sequence (DNA): TGTGCCAGCAGTCTACAGGGATTTGATGAAAAACTGTTTTTT. Its protein is CASSLQGFDEKLFF.

V and J are TRBV7-8 and TRBJ1-1; 7 nucleotides align to TRBD1. The junction had 7 bases not matched to a gene; V was cut back by 5 bases and J by 4 bases. The CDR3 covers 14 residues. The V gene's germline CDR1 is SGHVS and CDR2 FQNEAQ. CDR3 residues: CASSADREATEAFF. Written as DNA, the CDR3 is TGTGCCAGCAGCGCAGACAGGGAGGCCACTGAAGCTTTCTTT.

This clone was recorded only once. V is TRBV2 and J is TRBJ2-2, with 8 positions matching TRBD1. This CDR3 has 16 residues. Germline values: CDR1 SNHLY, CDR2 FYNNEI. V dropped 6 bases and J dropped 1; count of bases not matched to a gene: 7. The CDR3 bases are TGTGCCAGCAGCGTGCTCGGGACAGGGAACACCGGGGAGCTGTTTTTT. It encodes CASSVLGTGNTGELFF. The variable domain in full, completed from reference TRBV2 and TRBJ2-2, reads EPEVTQTPSHQVTQMGQEVILRCVPISNHLYFYWYRQILGQKVEFLVSFYNNEISEKSEIFDDQFSVERPDGSNFTLKIRSTKLEDSAMYFCASSVLGTGNTGELFFGEGSRLTVL.

The chain has TRBV6-1 and TRBJ2-2, with TRBD2 identical over 9 bases. CDR1 is MNHNS and CDR2 is SASEGT in the germline V gene. This CDR3 region has 16 residues. Unmatched junction bases numbered 7, after V lost 2 bases and J lost 6 bases. The CDR3 protein is CASSESAGGSSGELFF. DNA of the CDR3: TGTGCCAGCAGTGAATCAGCGGGAGGTTCTTCCGGGGAGCTGTTTTTT.

This clone appeared once. The chain employs TRBV5-1 and TRBJ2-1; 7 bases align to TRBD2. J gave up 3 bases and V 5 bases, and 14 bases lay outside the gene matches. Germline V lookup: CDR1 SGHRS, CDR2 YFSETQ. The CDR3 has 17 amino acids. CDR3 bases: TGCGCCAGCAGGGGACTATCGGCGCAGAATATCTACAATGAGCAGTTCTTC. Translated: CASRGLSAQNIYNEQFF.

This clone was recorded a few times. V is TRBV6-5 and J is TRBJ2-5; TRBD2 is a possible D gene (6 bases). Germline values: CDR1 MNHEY, CDR2 SVGAGI. This CDR3 is 12 amino acids long. The V end was cut by 11 bases, the J end by 7 bases, with 17 bases between. CDR3 coding DNA: TGTGCCTGCACGGCGGGGACTGGGACCCAGTACTTC. Protein sequence: CACTAGTGTQYF.

The chain links TRBV6-5 to TRBJ1-2; D not resolved. This CDR3 spans 14 amino acids. Trimming stripped 0 bases from V and 0 bases from J, with 5 bases between. Germline V gene lookup returns CDR1 MNHEY and CDR2 SVGAGI. CDR3 residues: CASSYSSANYGYTF. In DNA, the CDR3 is TGTGCCAGCAGTTACTCGTCAGCTAACTATGGCTACACCTTC.

The rearrangement uses TRBV6-5 and TRBJ2-1, with 8 nucleotides matching TRBD2. The CDR3 runs 15 residues. Looked up from germline, CDR1 is MNHEY and CDR2 is SVGAGI. V lost 0 bases and J lost 4; bases outside the gene matches: 2. CDR3 sequence: CASSYSTSAYNEQFF. The CDR3 nucleotides are TGTGCCAGCAGTTACTCGACTAGCGCTTACAATGAGCAGTTCTTC.

The chain carries TRBV4-3 and TRBJ2-7; D is unresolved. The V and J ends lost 0 bases and 6 bases respectively, with 12 bases between them. Germline V gives CDR1 LGHNA, CDR2 YSLEER. The length of the CDR3 is 14 residues. CDR3 in amino acids: CASSQDRYSIEQYF. The CDR3 bases are TGCGCCAGCAGCCAAGATCGTTACTCGATCGAGCAGTACTTC.